The 29 T cell receptor beta chains below come from one sample, sequenced in a study of T cells in Graves' hyperthyroidism and ophthalmopathy. Using RNA transcripts as the source, TCR beta CDR3 regions were amplified. HTBI primers were employed in a first-round RT-PCR of the TCR CDR3. TCRdb re-called the multiplex PCR reads through MiXCR, storing one row per CDR3 protein. This table holds 450,000 to 650,000 distinct CDR3 sequences, less than 25% found once. The sequencing input was blood. The receptors stem from a man aged 18 to 30 with Graves' hyperthyroidism.

This clonotype has more than one count but fewer than ten. The V call is TRBV7-8, the J call TRBJ1-1; the match to TRBD1 covers 8 bases. The J segment lost 8 bases and the V segment lost 4 bases, leaving 12 bases of the junction unmatched. This CDR3 is 15 amino acids long. CDR1 is SGHVS, CDR2 FQNEAQ, per germline. CDR3 residues: CASSSAGGGQFEAFF. DNA of the CDR3: TGTGCCAGCAGCTCGGCAGGGGGCGGCCAGTTCGAAGCTTTCTTT.

Many counts were recorded for this clonotype. The J gene is TRBJ2-2, the V gene TRBV7-6; 9 positions match TRBD1. The V gene's germline CDR1 is SGHVS and CDR2 FNYEAQ. The CDR3 runs to 18 residues. The V and J ends lost 1 base and 4 bases, in that order; junction bases with no gene match: 10. In DNA, the CDR3 is TGTGCCAGCAGCTTAGGGACAGGGGACCCCGGAGGCACCGGGGAGCTGTTTTTT. Amino acid sequence: CASSLGTGDPGGTGELFF.

The J gene is TRBJ1-5, the V gene TRBV10-2; 7 nucleotides align to TRBD1. CDR3 length: 15 residues. Germline lookup yields CDR1 WSHSY and CDR2 SAAADI. Unmatched junction bases numbered 4, after V lost 2 bases and J lost 3 bases. The CDR3: CASSEQGVDNQPQHF. The CDR3 region has the DNA TGCGCCAGCAGTGAGCAGGGGGTAGACAATCAGCCCCAGCATTTT.

This clonotype was recorded at least ten times. This chain uses TRBV27 with TRBJ1-6, with 9 bases matching TRBD1. CDR1 is MNHEY, CDR2 SMNVEV, per germline (reference sequence). V shed 4 bases, J shed 11 bases, and the junction held 3 bases outside the gene matches. The CDR3 consists of 13 residues. The CDR3 region has the DNA TGTGCCAGCAGTTACAGGGGGCGGGCACCCCTCCACTTT. Protein: CASSYRGRAPLHF.

The chain carries TRBV20-1 and TRBJ1-3; D is perhaps TRBD1 (5 bases). This CDR3 is built from 15 residues. Per the germline V gene, CDR1 is DFQATT and CDR2 is SNEGSKA (reference sequence). V lost 3 bases to trimming and J lost 0 bases, with 12 bases between them. The CDR3, as DNA: TGCAGTGCTAGGGCCGGGGGTAGCTCTGGAAACACCATATATTTT. Translating it yields CSARAGGSSGNTIYF.

This chain connects TRBV6-1 to TRBJ1-5, with D possibly being TRBD1 (5 bases). V was trimmed by 4 bases and J by 13 bases, leaving 20 bases between them. Germline CDR1 is MNHNS and CDR2 is SASEGT. The CDR3 is 14 residues long. The CDR3 here is CASSASRDAGGQHF. The CDR3 nucleotides are TGTGCCAGCAGTGCTTCCCGGGACGCAGGCGGTCAGCATTTT.

Regarding this clonotype: Germline and junction disagree at one end, which may indicate a read error. The chain combines TRBV6-5 with TRBJ2-7, with D uncertain. This CDR3 comprises 14 residues. CDR1 and CDR2 (germline): MNHEY, SVGAGI. The CDR3 here is CASSYVLGNYDQYF. The CDR3 DNA is TGTGCCAGCAGTTACGTCTTAGGGAATTACGATCAGTACTTC.

The V and J genes are TRBV5-6 and TRBJ2-6, with a tentative D call TRBD2 (5 bases). Germline V CDR1 and CDR2: SGHDT, YYEEEE. The length of the CDR3 is 18 residues. V gave up 5 bases and J gave up 0 bases, with 18 bases separating them. The DNA of the CDR3 is TGTGCCAGCAGATTCTCCCGGACGGGATCCTCTGGGGCCAACGTCCTGACTTTC. The encoded protein is CASRFSRTGSSGANVLTF. The full variable domain, completed using reference TRBV5-6 and TRBJ2-6, is DAGVTQSPTHLIKTRGQQVTLRCSPKSGHDTVSWYQQALGQGPQFIFQYYEEEERQRGNFPDRFSGHQFPNYSSELNVNALLLGDSALYLCASRFSRTGSSGANVLTFGAGSRLTVL.

This clonotype was counted at least ten times. The gene calls are TRBV6-5 and TRBJ2-7, with 7 bases fitting TRBD2. This CDR3 is built from 15 residues. V lost 6 bases and J lost 0; bases outside the gene matches: 8. Germline CDR1 MNHEY, CDR2 SVGAGI. In DNA, the CDR3 is TGTGCCAGCAGGGGGAAAGCGGGGTACTCCTACGAGCAGTACTTC. This sequence encodes CASRGKAGYSYEQYF.

At least ten counts were recorded for this clonotype. This chain uses TRBV10-3 with TRBJ2-7; TRBD1 aligns across 7 bases. The CDR3 extends over 15 amino acids. CDR1 and CDR2 (germline): ENHRY, SYGVKD. Germline trimming cut 3 bases from V and 4 bases from J; bases unmatched to any gene: 9. This CDR3 reads CAISDNPDRPYEQYF. DNA of the CDR3: TGTGCCATCAGTGATAACCCGGACAGGCCATACGAGCAGTACTTC.

This clonotype showed up many times. The genes are TRBV15 and TRBJ2-1, with 8 bases matching TRBD1. The germline CDR1 and CDR2 sequences are LNHNV and YYDKDF (reference sequence). The CDR3 loop spans 15 amino acids. J gave up 9 bases and V 2 bases, and 9 bases lay outside the gene matches. For the CDR3, the DNA is TGTGCCACCAGCAGAATCACCGGGACAGGAAGTGAGCAGTTCTTC. Translation: CATSRITGTGSEQFF.

This clonotype was recorded at least ten times. This rearrangement joins TRBV20-1 to TRBJ2-7, with D maybe TRBD2 (6 bases). Trimming shortened V by 1 base and J by 0 bases, and 16 bases separated the two germline ends. Germline-derived CDR1 and CDR2 are DFQATT and SNEGSKA (reference sequence). This CDR3 has 16 amino acids. DNA for the CDR3: TGCAGTGCTAGAGTCGGCGGGCGGGGCAACTCCTACGAGCAGTACTTC. Protein sequence: CSARVGGRGNSYEQYF.

The J gene is TRBJ2-7, the V gene TRBV6-2 or TRBV6-3, with D maybe TRBD1 (6 bases). V was pared by 4 bases and J by 7 bases, with 23 bases between. This CDR3 is 16 amino acids long. Germline CDR1 and CDR2: MNHEY and SVGEGT. CDR3 amino acids: CASSLPISRDISEQYF. CDR3 DNA sequence: TGTGCCAGCAGTTTACCCATATCCCGGGACATATCGGAGCAGTACTTC.

This clonotype has ten or more counts. V usage is TRBV12-3 or TRBV12-4 and J usage is TRBJ2-2; possibly TRBD1 or TRBD2 for D (5 bases each). The CDR3 has 15 amino acids. Between the trimmed V and J ends, which lost 3 bases and 1 base, there was a span of 9 bases. The DNA for the CDR3 is TGTGCCAGCAGTTTGGGGGATCTGAACACCGGGGAGCTGTTTTTT. This encodes CASSLGDLNTGELFF.

J is TRBJ2-5 and V is TRBV30; the match to TRBD1 covers 12 bases. This CDR3 is 17 amino acids long. J gave up 2 bases and V 6 bases, and 13 bases lay outside the gene matches. The germline V gene has CDR1 GTSNPN and CDR2 SVGIG (reference sequence). CDR3 protein: CACSLRDRGRRQETQYF. DNA for the CDR3: TGTGCCTGCAGCCTCCGGGACAGGGGGCGCCGGCAAGAGACCCAGTACTTC.

This clonotype was detected a few times. This chain connects TRBV6-5 to TRBJ2-7; 9 positions agree with TRBD2. The CDR3 consists of 15 residues. Germline V gene sequence: CDR1 MNHEY, CDR2 SVGAGI. V was pared by 1 base and J by 7 bases, with 8 bases of the junction left unmatched. The DNA for the CDR3 is TGTGCCAGCAGTTACTTTGCGGGAGGGCCGCGGGAGCAGTACTTC. Residues: CASSYFAGGPREQYF.

This clonotype was recorded once. This chain links TRBV6-1 with TRBJ2-7; the match to TRBD1 covers 12 bases. The CDR3 extends over 16 amino acids. Germline CDR1 and CDR2: MNHNS and SASEGT. The V segment lost 3 bases and the J segment 6 bases; nucleotides outside the gene matches: 9. In DNA, the CDR3 is TGTGCCAGCAGTGACGGGGGACAGGGGGCGGTGGTCGAGCAGTACTTC. Protein product: CASSDGGQGAVVEQYF.

This clonotype has only a few counts. The CDR3 here is CASSYTETGTEAFF. The CDR3 region has the DNA TGTGCCAGCAGTTACACCGAAACGGGCACTGAAGCTTTCTTT. V is TRBV6-5 and J is TRBJ1-1; D not certain. The germline V gene has CDR1 MNHEY and CDR2 SVGAGI. This CDR3 is 14 amino acids long. V was pared by 2 bases and J by 4 bases, with 11 bases between.

At least ten counts were recorded for this clonotype. The chain uses TRBV27 and TRBJ1-1, with 7 nucleotides matching TRBD1. This CDR3 has 14 residues. The germline gives CDR1 MNHEY, CDR2 SMNVEV (reference sequence). Losses at the gene ends were 0 bases for V and 3 bases for J; bases not matched to a gene: 1. CDR3 amino acids: CASSLSTGDTEAFF. The DNA for the CDR3 is TGTGCCAGCAGTTTATCAACAGGGGACACTGAAGCTTTCTTT.

This clonotype was observed a handful of times. This chain joins TRBV5-1 and TRBJ2-7, with 9 bases fitting TRBD2. Germline trimming cut 3 bases from V and 4 bases from J; bases unmatched to any gene: 20. CDR1 SGHRS and CDR2 YFSETQ come from the germline V gene. CDR3 size: 19 residues. The CDR3 loop is CASSSPWGERGAAVYEQYF. CDR3 nucleotide sequence: TGCGCCAGCAGCTCCCCCTGGGGGGAGCGGGGGGCCGCCGTGTACGAGCAGTACTTC.

This clonotype was counted ten times or more. This rearrangement joins TRBV12-3 or TRBV12-4 to TRBJ2-4, with no clear D. CDR3 length equals 13 residues. Between the trimmed V and J ends, which lost 5 bases and 0 bases, there was a span of 5 bases. In DNA, the CDR3 is TGTGCCAGCAGTCGGACAGCCAAAAACATTCAGTACTTC. Protein sequence: CASSRTAKNIQYF.

The V call is TRBV7-9, the J call TRBJ2-2, with D perhaps assigned TRBD1 or TRBD2 (6 bases each). CDR3 length: 15 residues. The germline V gene encodes CDR1 SEHNR and CDR2 FQNEAQ (reference sequence). Trimming pared 5 bases from V and 4 bases from J, leaving 14 bases between. The CDR3: CASSRGHSFTGELFF. For the CDR3, the DNA is TGTGCCAGCAGCCGGGGGCACAGCTTCACCGGGGAGCTGTTTTTT.

This clonotype was seen many times. The chain links TRBV11-1 to TRBJ1-2, with D possibly matching TRBD1 (5 bases). CDR1 and CDR2 from the germline V gene are SGHAT and FQDESV (reference sequence). V shed 5 bases and J shed 6 bases, with 22 bases lying between them. This CDR3 has 16 amino acids. The DNA of the CDR3 is TGTGCCAGCAGCCCTATCGGGAAGGTCAGGGACCATGGCTACACCTTC. Amino acid sequence: CASSPIGKVRDHGYTF.

This clonotype has ten or more counts. The chain employs TRBV6-1 and TRBJ2-4, with TRBD2 identical over 8 bases. Germline V gives CDR1 MNHNS, CDR2 SASEGT. The CDR3 spans 17 residues. The V segment lost 1 base and the J segment 0 bases; nucleotides outside the gene matches: 5. The CDR3 sequence: CASSEVSGGVAKNIQYF. The DNA of the CDR3 is TGTGCCAGCAGTGAAGTCTCCGGGGGGGTAGCCAAAAACATTCAGTACTTC.

In DNA form, the CDR3 reads TGTGCCAGTACCCTGGGCAGATTCTACGAGCAGTACTTC. Protein: CASTLGRFYEQYF. The chain has TRBV6-1 and TRBJ2-7; D remains ambiguous. CDR3 length: 13 residues. V was shortened by 9 bases and J by 3 bases, with 15 bases between the two germline ends. CDR1 and CDR2 (germline): MNHNS, SASEGT.

This clonotype has ten or more counts. The J gene is TRBJ1-1, the V gene TRBV2, with D perhaps TRBD1 (5 bases). CDR3 length: 13 amino acids. CDR1 and CDR2 from the germline V gene are SNHLY and FYNNEI. V was trimmed by 0 bases and J by 5 bases, leaving 7 bases between them. CDR3 amino acids: CASSEAGRTEAFF. CDR3 nucleotides: TGTGCCAGCAGTGAAGCGGGGCGGACTGAAGCTTTCTTT.

This clonotype occurred many times. This chain joins TRBV20-1 and TRBJ1-5, with a tentative D call TRBD1 (5 bases). V was cut by 5 bases and J by 3 bases, with 14 bases left in between. Per the germline V gene, CDR1 is DFQATT and CDR2 is SNEGSKA (reference sequence). CDR3 size: 14 residues. Here the CDR3 reads CSASREQVNQPQHF. The DNA of the CDR3 is TGCAGTGCTTCCAGGGAACAAGTCAATCAGCCCCAGCATTTT.

V is TRBV29-1 and J is TRBJ1-1; the D gene is possibly TRBD1 (5 bases). The CDR3 is made up of 14 amino acids. Germline V CDR1 and CDR2: SQVTM, ANQGSEA. V was pared by 8 bases and J by 4 bases, with 20 bases between. The CDR3 sequence is CSSRTTDGGTEAFF. CDR3 nucleotide sequence: TGCAGCTCTCGGACAACGGATGGGGGCACTGAAGCTTTCTTT.

The chain is built from TRBV28 and TRBJ2-7; D is possibly TRBD2 (6 bases). CDR1 and CDR2 (germline): MDHEN, SYDVKM. This CDR3 is built from 12 residues. V was cut by 6 bases and J by 9 bases, with 15 bases left in between. The CDR3 DNA follows: TGTGCCAGCAGAGGCCCGGCGGAGGGGCAGTACTTC. This gives the protein CASRGPAEGQYF.